Sequencing of this T cell receptor beta chain was carried out in a study of early T cells in non-severe SARS-CoV-2 infection. Study-wide context: The authors sequenced bulk RNA from unsorted whole blood, leaving chains unpaired.

Worth noting for this clonotype: What it recognizes is unknown.

V was clipped by 0 bases and J by 3 bases, with 12 bases between them. The CDR3 has 15 residues. Germline V gene sequence: CDR1 SGHRS, CDR2 YFSETQ. The library protocol tagged individual cDNA molecules with unique molecular identifiers. TCRdb ran MiXCR on the 5' RACE reads and lists one entry per CDR3 protein. Altogether 60,000 or so distinct CDR3 sequences are present, approximately 10% being singletons, with the ten largest covering about 3.9%. The study, taken as a whole, reports: CD4 and private specificities were missed by VDJdb matching, which favored anti-spike CD8 responses.

The V and J genes are TRBV5-1 and TRBJ1-2; D not certain. This sequence originates from an adult who was a healthcare worker with PCR-confirmed SARS-CoV-2 infection or an uninfected control (not recorded which). Sequencing used whole blood, obtained at baseline. The CDR3 protein is CASSLDRAGDYGYTF. DNA of the CDR3: TGCGCCAGCAGCTTGGATCGCGCAGGAGACTATGGCTACACCTTC.